This TCR beta chain was obtained from a study of Graves' ophthalmopathy and Graves' hyperthyroidism. Overall study: Peripheral blood was collected at initial diagnosis, before any treatment.

RNA transcripts were the source from which TCR beta CDR3 regions were amplified. HTBI primers primed a first-round RT-PCR, and a second-round multiplex PCR followed. In TCRdb, the multiplex PCR reads were re-called with MiXCR into one record per CDR3 protein. The sample holds 170,000 or so distinct CDR3 sequences; 30% to 45% are singletons and the top ten take roughly 6%. Trimming cost V 6 bases and J 12 bases; bases outside gene matches: 7. The CDR3 loop spans 12 amino acids. Sequencing was performed on peripheral blood. The V gene is TRBV12-3 or TRBV12-4, the J gene TRBJ1-5; the match to TRBD1 covers 8 bases. The origin of this receptor is a woman aged 40-49 years with Graves' ophthalmopathy. The CDR3 here is CASRPGTGGQHF. CDR3 nucleotide sequence: TGTGCCAGCAGACCTGGGACAGGTGGCCAGCATTTT.